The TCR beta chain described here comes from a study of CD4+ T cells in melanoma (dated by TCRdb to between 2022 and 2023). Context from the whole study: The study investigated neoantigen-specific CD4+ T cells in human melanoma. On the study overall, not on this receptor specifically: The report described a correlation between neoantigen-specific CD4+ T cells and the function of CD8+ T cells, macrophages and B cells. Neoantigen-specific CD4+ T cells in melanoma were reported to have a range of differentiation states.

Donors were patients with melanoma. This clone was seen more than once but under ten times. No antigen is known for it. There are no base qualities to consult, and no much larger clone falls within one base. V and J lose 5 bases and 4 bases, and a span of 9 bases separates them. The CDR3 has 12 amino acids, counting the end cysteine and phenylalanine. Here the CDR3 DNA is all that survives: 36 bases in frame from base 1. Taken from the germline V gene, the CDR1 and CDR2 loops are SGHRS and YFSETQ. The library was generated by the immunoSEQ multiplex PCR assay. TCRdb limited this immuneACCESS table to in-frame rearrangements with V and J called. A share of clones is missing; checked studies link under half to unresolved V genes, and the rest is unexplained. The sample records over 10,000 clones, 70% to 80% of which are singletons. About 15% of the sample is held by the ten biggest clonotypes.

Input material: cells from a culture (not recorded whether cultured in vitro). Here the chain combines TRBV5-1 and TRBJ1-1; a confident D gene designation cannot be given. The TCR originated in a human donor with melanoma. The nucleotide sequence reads TGCGCCAGCAGATTTGACACCACTGAAGCTTTCTTT. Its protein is CASRFDTTEAFF.